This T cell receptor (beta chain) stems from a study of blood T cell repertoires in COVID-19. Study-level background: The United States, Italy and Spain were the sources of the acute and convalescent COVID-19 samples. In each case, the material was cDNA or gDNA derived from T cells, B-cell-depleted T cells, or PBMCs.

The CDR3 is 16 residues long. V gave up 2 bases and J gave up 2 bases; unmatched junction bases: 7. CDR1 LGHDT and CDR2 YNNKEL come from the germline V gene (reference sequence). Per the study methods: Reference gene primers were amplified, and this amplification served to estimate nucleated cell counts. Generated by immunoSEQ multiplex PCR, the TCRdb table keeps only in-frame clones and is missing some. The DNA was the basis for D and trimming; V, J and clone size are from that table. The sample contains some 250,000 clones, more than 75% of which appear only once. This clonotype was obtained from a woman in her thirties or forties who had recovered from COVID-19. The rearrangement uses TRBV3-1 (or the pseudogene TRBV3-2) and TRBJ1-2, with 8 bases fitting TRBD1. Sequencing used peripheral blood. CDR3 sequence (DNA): TGTGCCAGCAGCCAACCAACAGGGGGGCGGAACTATGGCTACACCTTC. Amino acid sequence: CASSQPTGGRNYGYTF.